A selection of T cell receptor beta chains follows, all from one sample in a study of shared clonotypes between healthy human individuals. Sequencing used immunoSEQ multiplex PCR; TCRdb keeps in-frame clones, though not all of them. The data hold millions of clones, with 85% to 95% observed a single time. The specimen was naive CD4+ T cells sorted from blood. Receptors originate from a man aged 18 to 30 in good health. Both conserved end residues are part of each CDR3. Fields, in order: CDR3 DNA, CDR3 protein, J gene, V gene, D gene, clone size. The D gene is left open where the match is weak. Size is stated for part of the rows, as once, few or many counts, or as a class when the clone is expanded.

CDR3 DNA: TGTGCCACCTGGGGGGGCAGGCTTAGCACAGATACGCAGTATTTT
CDR3 protein: CATWGGRLSTDTQYF
J gene: TRBJ2-3
V gene: TRBV10-3
D gene: -
clone size: -

CDR3 DNA: TGTGCCAGCAGCTCCGGATTAGCGGGAGGCACAGATACGCAGTATTTT
CDR3 protein: CASSSGLAGGTDTQYF
J gene: TRBJ2-3
V gene: TRBV7-2
D gene: TRBD2
clone size: once

CDR3 DNA: TGTGCCAGCAGCCGGGACAGGGGTCCCGAGCAGTACTTC
CDR3 protein: CASSRDRGPEQYF
J gene: TRBJ2-7
V gene: TRBV7-2
D gene: TRBD1
clone size: -

CDR3 DNA: TGTGCCAGCAGCTTTAGAAACGTCGGACAGGGGCCTACTGGCTACACCTTC
CDR3 protein: CASSFRNVGQGPTGYTF
J gene: TRBJ1-2
V gene: TRBV7-2
D gene: TRBD1
clone size: -

CDR3 DNA: TGTGCCATCACTAGAGGCCTGACTAACTATGGCTACACCTTC
CDR3 protein: CAITRGLTNYGYTF
J gene: TRBJ1-2
V gene: TRBV10-3
D gene: -
clone size: -

CDR3 DNA: TGTGCCAGCAGCCCCCTTGGGACAGCGATGAACACTGAAGCTTTCTTT
CDR3 protein: CASSPLGTAMNTEAFF
J gene: TRBJ1-1
V gene: TRBV9
D gene: TRBD1
clone size: -

CDR3 DNA: TGTGCCAGCAGTTCAAATCCGGGACAGGGGAAGGCCGGGGAGCTGTTTTTT
CDR3 protein: CASSSNPGQGKAGELFF
J gene: TRBJ2-2
V gene: TRBV28
D gene: TRBD1
clone size: few

CDR3 DNA: TGTGCCAGCCATACAGGGGGCAGGACTGAAGCTTTCTTT
CDR3 protein: CASHTGGRTEAFF
J gene: TRBJ1-1
V gene: TRBV6-5
D gene: TRBD1
clone size: -

CDR3 DNA: TGTGCCAGTAGTAGGGGGCAGGAAAAACTGTTTTTT
CDR3 protein: CASSRGQEKLFF
J gene: TRBJ1-4
V gene: TRBV19
D gene: -
clone size: -

CDR3 DNA: TGTGCCAGCAGCTTAGCGGGCCTCGGGCTGTTTTTT
CDR3 protein: CASSLAGLGLFF
J gene: TRBJ2-2
V gene: TRBV7-8
D gene: -
clone size: -

CDR3 DNA: TGCGCCAGCAGCCAAGATTCGACGGCCTCCCGCACAGATACGCAGTATTTT
CDR3 protein: CASSQDSTASRTDTQYF
J gene: TRBJ2-3
V gene: TRBV4-3
D gene: -
clone size: once

CDR3 DNA: TGCGCCAGCAGCCAGATGACAGAAACTAATGAAAAACTGTTTTTT
CDR3 protein: CASSQMTETNEKLFF
J gene: TRBJ1-4
V gene: TRBV4-3
D gene: -
clone size: once

CDR3 DNA: TGTGCCAGCAGCTTAAGTACAGTAAGGACTGAAGCTTTCTTT
CDR3 protein: CASSLSTVRTEAFF
J gene: TRBJ1-1
V gene: TRBV7-2
D gene: -
clone size: -

CDR3 DNA: TGTGCCAGCAGTCCTGACCGGACAGTAGAGCAGTACTTC
CDR3 protein: CASSPDRTVEQYF
J gene: TRBJ2-7
V gene: TRBV27
D gene: -
clone size: once

CDR3 DNA: TGTGCCAGCAGCACTTCCCTCGCGACAGGGTCTATTATGAACACTGAAGCTTTCTTT
CDR3 protein: CASSTSLATGSIMNTEAFF
J gene: TRBJ1-1
V gene: TRBV9
D gene: TRBD1
clone size: -

CDR3 DNA: TGTGCCAGCAGCTTGGATTATACGGCCTACGAGCAGTACTTC
CDR3 protein: CASSLDYTAYEQYF
J gene: TRBJ2-7
V gene: TRBV5-6
D gene: -
clone size: -

CDR3 DNA: TGCGCCAGCAGCTTGGTAGGGGGCGCTTCCTACGAGCAGTACTTC
CDR3 protein: CASSLVGGASYEQYF
J gene: TRBJ2-7
V gene: TRBV5-1
D gene: TRBD1
clone size: once

CDR3 DNA: TGTGCCAGCAGCTTGCCCCGCGGGAACACCGGGGAGCTGTTTTTT
CDR3 protein: CASSLPRGNTGELFF
J gene: TRBJ2-2
V gene: TRBV5-6
D gene: -
clone size: once

CDR3 DNA: TGTGCCAGCAGCTTGGTTCGAAGTGTACACGAGCAGTACTTC
CDR3 protein: CASSLVRSVHEQYF
J gene: TRBJ2-7
V gene: TRBV7-2
D gene: -
clone size: -

CDR3 DNA: TGCGCCAGCAGCCCGCCGGGACAGGGGGCGGGCGAGCAGTACTTC
CDR3 protein: CASSPPGQGAGEQYF
J gene: TRBJ2-7
V gene: TRBV5-1
D gene: TRBD1
clone size: once

CDR3 DNA: TGTGCCAGCTCACCCACAACAGGGGACGCTGAGCAGTTCTTC
CDR3 protein: CASSPTTGDAEQFF
J gene: TRBJ2-1
V gene: TRBV18
D gene: TRBD1
clone size: once

CDR3 DNA: TGTGCCAGCAGTTACTGGCAGGGTTTAGAGCAGTACTTC
CDR3 protein: CASSYWQGLEQYF
J gene: TRBJ2-7
V gene: TRBV6-5
D gene: -
clone size: -

CDR3 DNA: TGCGCCAGCAGCTTCCTGGGACAGGCCATGGAGCAGTACTTC
CDR3 protein: CASSFLGQAMEQYF
J gene: TRBJ2-7
V gene: TRBV5-1
D gene: TRBD1
clone size: -

CDR3 DNA: TGTGCCAGCAGGCCCCCAGGGGCTGAGACCCAGTACTTC
CDR3 protein: CASRPPGAETQYF
J gene: TRBJ2-5
V gene: TRBV6-5
D gene: -
clone size: -

CDR3 DNA: TGTGCCAGCAGGTGGGGACCCAGAGGGGCGCTTAGCAATCAGCCCCAGCATTTT
CDR3 protein: CASRWGPRGALSNQPQHF
J gene: TRBJ1-5
V gene: TRBV28
D gene: -
clone size: -

CDR3 DNA: TGTGCCAGCAGTCCCGGCGGGGCAAGCACAGATACGCAGTATTTT
CDR3 protein: CASSPGGASTDTQYF
J gene: TRBJ2-3
V gene: TRBV6-5
D gene: -
clone size: -

CDR3 DNA: TGTGCCAGCAGCCTGCGGGGCGACCGCACAGATACGCAGTATTTT
CDR3 protein: CASSLRGDRTDTQYF
J gene: TRBJ2-3
V gene: TRBV5-8
D gene: -
clone size: -

CDR3 DNA: TGCAGCGTCGACAACAGGGATACTGAAGCTTTCTTT
CDR3 protein: CSVDNRDTEAFF
J gene: TRBJ1-1
V gene: TRBV29-1
D gene: -
clone size: -

CDR3 DNA: TGTGCCACCAGCAGAGATCTGGGTACTGGCACAGATACGCAGTATTTT
CDR3 protein: CATSRDLGTGTDTQYF
J gene: TRBJ2-3
V gene: TRBV15
D gene: -
clone size: -

CDR3 DNA: TGTGCCACCGGACTTGACAGGGCTTACGAGCAGTACTTC
CDR3 protein: CATGLDRAYEQYF
J gene: TRBJ2-7
V gene: TRBV27
D gene: TRBD1
clone size: once

CDR3 DNA: TGTGCCAGCGTACAGGGCCCCCGGGAGACCCAGTACTTC
CDR3 protein: CASVQGPRETQYF
J gene: TRBJ2-5
V gene: TRBV6-1
D gene: -
clone size: -

CDR3 DNA: TGTGCCAGTAGTAGCGGACGCGACCTCCACTTT
CDR3 protein: CASSSGRDLHF
J gene: TRBJ1-6
V gene: TRBV19
D gene: -
clone size: -

CDR3 DNA: TGTGCCAAGACAGGGGGCAATGGCTACACCTTC
CDR3 protein: CAKTGGNGYTF
J gene: TRBJ1-2
V gene: TRBV30
D gene: TRBD1
clone size: -

CDR3 DNA: TGCGCCAGCAGCCAAGAGGTACAGGGCCATGGCTACACCTTC
CDR3 protein: CASSQEVQGHGYTF
J gene: TRBJ1-2
V gene: TRBV4-3
D gene: -
clone size: -

CDR3 DNA: TGTGCCAGCAGGCACGACGCAGGGAACTATGGCTACACCTTC
CDR3 protein: CASRHDAGNYGYTF
J gene: TRBJ1-2
V gene: TRBV7-8
D gene: -
clone size: -

CDR3 DNA: TGTGCCAGCAGTAGGGGAGATTATTCTAACTATGGCTACACCTTC
CDR3 protein: CASSRGDYSNYGYTF
J gene: TRBJ1-2
V gene: TRBV2
D gene: -
clone size: once

CDR3 DNA: TGCGCCAGCAGCGGCGGACAAGGGCCTGGAAACACCATATATTTT
CDR3 protein: CASSGGQGPGNTIYF
J gene: TRBJ1-3
V gene: TRBV5-1
D gene: -
clone size: -

CDR3 DNA: TGCGCCAGCAGCTTGGGGACGGTATCTGGGGAGCAGTACTTC
CDR3 protein: CASSLGTVSGEQYF
J gene: TRBJ2-7
V gene: TRBV5-1
D gene: -
clone size: -

CDR3 DNA: TGTGCCAGCAGCGTAGACAGCTTAGGAAACACCATATATTTT
CDR3 protein: CASSVDSLGNTIYF
J gene: TRBJ1-3
V gene: TRBV9
D gene: -
clone size: -

CDR3 DNA: TGCGCCAGCAGTGGGGTCCGTTGGGACAGGGGTGATGGCTACACCTTC
CDR3 protein: CASSGVRWDRGDGYTF
J gene: TRBJ1-2
V gene: TRBV10-1
D gene: TRBD1
clone size: -

CDR3 DNA: TGTGCCAGCAGGGGGCAGGTCGCCGAGCAGTACTTC
CDR3 protein: CASRGQVAEQYF
J gene: TRBJ2-7
V gene: TRBV28
D gene: -
clone size: -

CDR3 DNA: TGTGCCTGGAGTGCCCGGCGGACTAGCGGGAGTCCAGATACGCAGTATTTT
CDR3 protein: CAWSARRTSGSPDTQYF
J gene: TRBJ2-3
V gene: TRBV30
D gene: TRBD2
clone size: -

CDR3 DNA: TGCGCCAGCAGCTCCGGGGTAAGCTCCTACAATGAGCAGTTCTTC
CDR3 protein: CASSSGVSSYNEQFF
J gene: TRBJ2-1
V gene: TRBV10-1
D gene: -
clone size: -

CDR3 DNA: TGCGCCAGCAGCCAAGAGTGGGGGCCTGGGGCCAACGTCCTGACTTTC
CDR3 protein: CASSQEWGPGANVLTF
J gene: TRBJ2-6
V gene: TRBV4-3
D gene: -
clone size: -

CDR3 DNA: TGTGCCAGCAGTGTCCAGGGTAATGGCAATCAGCCCCAGCATTTT
CDR3 protein: CASSVQGNGNQPQHF
J gene: TRBJ1-5
V gene: TRBV6-1
D gene: -
clone size: -

CDR3 DNA: TGTGCCAGCAGCTTCGCCCGGGCCGACACTGAAGCTTTCTTT
CDR3 protein: CASSFARADTEAFF
J gene: TRBJ1-1
V gene: TRBV11-2
D gene: -
clone size: -

CDR3 DNA: TGTGCCAGCAGCACGGGACAGGGAGGAGAGACCCAGTACTTC
CDR3 protein: CASSTGQGGETQYF
J gene: TRBJ2-5
V gene: TRBV9
D gene: TRBD1
clone size: -

CDR3 DNA: TGCGCCAGCAGCCGCGTGTTGCACACTGAAGCTTTCTTT
CDR3 protein: CASSRVLHTEAFF
J gene: TRBJ1-1
V gene: TRBV4-3
D gene: -
clone size: -

CDR3 DNA: TGTGCCGTCCGTTCTGGGGCCAACGTCCTGACTTTC
CDR3 protein: CAVRSGANVLTF
J gene: TRBJ2-6
V gene: TRBV10-3
D gene: -
clone size: -

CDR3 DNA: TGTGCCAGCAGCTCTATCGAGGGACGTGAAAAACTGTTTTTT
CDR3 protein: CASSSIEGREKLFF
J gene: TRBJ1-4
V gene: TRBV7-8
D gene: -
clone size: -

CDR3 DNA: TGTGCCAGCAGTGCGGGGTATGGCTACACCTTC
CDR3 protein: CASSAGYGYTF
J gene: TRBJ1-2
V gene: TRBV6-5
D gene: -
clone size: once

CDR3 DNA: TGTGCCAGCAGTGCCCCCCGGGGCAGCTCTGGAAACACCATATATTTT
CDR3 protein: CASSAPRGSSGNTIYF
J gene: TRBJ1-3
V gene: TRBV28
D gene: -
clone size: once

CDR3 DNA: TGTGCCTGGAGTGTACGCAGTCAAGAGACCCAGTACTTC
CDR3 protein: CAWSVRSQETQYF
J gene: TRBJ2-5
V gene: TRBV30
D gene: -
clone size: once

CDR3 DNA: TGTGCCAGCAGCCGTAGCGGGGGGGCTCCAGAGACCCAGTACTTC
CDR3 protein: CASSRSGGAPETQYF
J gene: TRBJ2-5
V gene: TRBV6-5
D gene: TRBD2
clone size: -

CDR3 DNA: TGTGCCATCAGTGACGATACTAGCGGGAGTTTCCACGAGCAGTACTTC
CDR3 protein: CAISDDTSGSFHEQYF
J gene: TRBJ2-7
V gene: TRBV10-3
D gene: TRBD2
clone size: -